These T cell receptor beta chains were read from a single sample in a study of spatial heterogeneity in lung cancer. One entry per CDR3 protein, called by TCRdb with MiXCR from the 5' RACE reads. The sample lists about 23,000 distinct CDR3 sequences; about 3.3% were seen once. The specimen was PBMCs, collected at surgery. All receptors derive from a female donor with early-stage non-small cell lung cancer. CDR3s include the opening cysteine and the closing phenylalanine or tryptophan. The order of the fields is V gene, D gene, J gene, clone size, CDR3 protein, CDR3 DNA. D genes are given only for firm matches. The size field is filled for only some rows; it gives once, few, many or a size class.

v_gene: TRBV3-1
d_gene: NA
j_gene: TRBJ1-1
abundance: many
CDR3aa: CASSQGTANTEAFF
CDR3nt: TGTGCCAGCAGCCAAGGGACAGCCAACACTGAAGCTTTCTTT

v_gene: TRBV10-2
d_gene: TRBD1
j_gene: TRBJ1-2
abundance: many
CDR3aa: CASSTEQGKLYGYTF
CDR3nt: TGCGCCAGCAGTACCGAACAGGGGAAACTCTATGGCTACACCTTC

v_gene: TRBV5-1
d_gene: NA
j_gene: TRBJ2-7
abundance: few
CDR3aa: CASPKSDAASYEQYF
CDR3nt: TGCGCCAGCCCCAAGTCAGACGCGGCTTCCTACGAGCAGTACTTC

v_gene: TRBV18
d_gene: NA
j_gene: TRBJ1-5
abundance: many
CDR3aa: CASSPRGAEPQHF
CDR3nt: TGTGCCAGCTCACCGAGGGGGGCTGAGCCCCAGCATTTT

v_gene: TRBV20-1
d_gene: TRBD1
j_gene: TRBJ2-5
abundance: many
CDR3aa: CSATRQGRRTQYF
CDR3nt: TGCAGTGCTACCCGACAGGGGAGACGGACCCAGTACTTC

v_gene: TRBV18
d_gene: TRBD2
j_gene: TRBJ2-1
abundance: NA
CDR3aa: CASSPWTSGRNEQFF
CDR3nt: TGTGCCAGCTCACCTTGGACTAGCGGGAGGAATGAGCAGTTCTTC

v_gene: TRBV10-2
d_gene: NA
j_gene: TRBJ2-1
abundance: many
CDR3aa: CASNQGYNEQFF
CDR3nt: TGCGCCAGTAACCAGGGCTACAATGAGCAGTTCTTC

v_gene: TRBV10-3
d_gene: NA
j_gene: TRBJ2-3
abundance: many
CDR3aa: CAISVEDTQYF
CDR3nt: TGTGCCATCAGTGTAGAAGATACGCAGTATTTT

v_gene: TRBV7-2
d_gene: NA
j_gene: TRBJ1-5
abundance: many
CDR3aa: CASSLPNQPQHF
CDR3nt: TGTGCCAGCAGCTTACCGAATCAGCCCCAGCATTTT

v_gene: TRBV12-3/TRBV12-4
d_gene: TRBD2
j_gene: TRBJ2-1
abundance: many
CDR3aa: CASRKLAGAYNEQFF
CDR3nt: TGTGCCAGCAGGAAGCTAGCGGGAGCATACAATGAGCAGTTCTTC

v_gene: TRBV11-2
d_gene: NA
j_gene: TRBJ2-1
abundance: many
CDR3aa: CASSLLGSQYNEQFF
CDR3nt: TGTGCCAGCAGCCTCCTCGGCAGTCAGTACAATGAGCAGTTCTTC

v_gene: TRBV7-8
d_gene: TRBD1
j_gene: TRBJ2-2
abundance: many
CDR3aa: CASSPGQHSNTGELFF
CDR3nt: TGTGCCAGCAGCCCGGGACAGCATTCGAACACCGGGGAGCTGTTTTTT

v_gene: TRBV25-1
d_gene: TRBD1
j_gene: TRBJ2-2
abundance: many
CDR3aa: CASTPRGQRNTGELFF
CDR3nt: TGTGCCAGCACCCCGAGGGGACAGAGAAACACCGGGGAGCTGTTTTTT

v_gene: TRBV7-9
d_gene: TRBD2
j_gene: TRBJ2-1
abundance: many
CDR3aa: CASSSSGRVLNEQFF
CDR3nt: TGTGCCAGCAGCTCTAGCGGGAGGGTCCTCAATGAGCAGTTCTTC

v_gene: TRBV25-1
d_gene: NA
j_gene: TRBJ1-1
abundance: NA
CDR3aa: CASNGQAAEAFF
CDR3nt: TGTGCCAGCAATGGTCAGGCGGCTGAAGCTTTCTTT

v_gene: TRBV19
d_gene: TRBD2
j_gene: TRBJ2-3
abundance: many
CDR3aa: CASRERDTDTQYF
CDR3nt: TGTGCCAGTAGAGAGCGGGACACAGATACGCAGTATTTT

v_gene: TRBV12-3/TRBV12-4
d_gene: NA
j_gene: TRBJ2-1
abundance: medium-sized
CDR3aa: CASSREFSPYNEQFF
CDR3nt: TGTGCCAGCAGTCGGGAATTCAGCCCCTACAATGAGCAGTTCTTC

v_gene: TRBV5-8
d_gene: NA
j_gene: TRBJ2-5
abundance: many
CDR3aa: CASSFRVQETQYF
CDR3nt: TGTGCCAGCAGCTTCAGGGTCCAAGAGACCCAGTACTTC

v_gene: TRBV6-5
d_gene: TRBD1
j_gene: TRBJ1-1
abundance: many
CDR3aa: CASSRTGNTEAFF
CDR3nt: TGTGCCAGCAGTCGGACAGGGAACACTGAAGCTTTCTTT

v_gene: TRBV12-3/TRBV12-4
d_gene: TRBD2
j_gene: TRBJ2-3
abundance: few
CDR3aa: CASSSPGLAGVFGTDTQYF
CDR3nt: TGTGCCAGCAGCTCCCCTGGGCTAGCGGGAGTTTTTGGGACAGATACGCAGTATTTT

v_gene: TRBV29-1
d_gene: NA
j_gene: TRBJ1-2
abundance: medium-sized
CDR3aa: CSVAPGGTANYGYTF
CDR3nt: TGCAGCGTTGCCCCTGGGGGGACGGCTAACTATGGCTACACCTTC

v_gene: TRBV2
d_gene: NA
j_gene: TRBJ1-4
abundance: many
CDR3aa: CASRDRLGNEKLFF
CDR3nt: TGTGCCAGCAGGGATAGGCTGGGGAATGAAAAACTGTTTTTT

v_gene: TRBV9
d_gene: NA
j_gene: TRBJ1-5
abundance: few
CDR3aa: CASSGGGNQPQHF
CDR3nt: TGTGCCAGCAGTGGAGGGGGCAATCAGCCCCAGCATTTT

v_gene: TRBV20-1
d_gene: NA
j_gene: TRBJ1-1
abundance: many
CDR3aa: CSARGQPTEAFF
CDR3nt: TGCAGTGCTAGAGGGCAGCCTACTGAAGCTTTCTTT

v_gene: TRBV14
d_gene: NA
j_gene: TRBJ2-3
abundance: NA
CDR3aa: CASSPHSGGGSTDTQYF
CDR3nt: TGTGCCAGCAGCCCTCATAGTGGCGGAGGGAGCACAGATACGCAGTATTTT

v_gene: TRBV3-1
d_gene: NA
j_gene: TRBJ2-3
abundance: medium-sized
CDR3aa: CASRRTTRSADTQYF
CDR3nt: TGTGCCAGCAGACGAACTACCAGGAGTGCAGATACGCAGTATTTT